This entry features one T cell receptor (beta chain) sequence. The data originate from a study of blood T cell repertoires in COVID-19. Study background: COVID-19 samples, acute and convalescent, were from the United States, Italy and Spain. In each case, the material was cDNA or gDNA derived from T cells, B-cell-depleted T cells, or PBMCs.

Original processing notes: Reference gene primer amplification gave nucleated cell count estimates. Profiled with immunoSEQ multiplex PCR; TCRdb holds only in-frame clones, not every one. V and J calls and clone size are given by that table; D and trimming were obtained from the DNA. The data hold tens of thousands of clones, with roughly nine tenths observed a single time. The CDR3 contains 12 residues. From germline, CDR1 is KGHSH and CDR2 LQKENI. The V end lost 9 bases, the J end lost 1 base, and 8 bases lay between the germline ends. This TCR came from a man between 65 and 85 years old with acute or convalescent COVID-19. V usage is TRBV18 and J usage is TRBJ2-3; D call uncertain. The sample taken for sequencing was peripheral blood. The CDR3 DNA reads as TGTGCCAGGTCCTACCGCACAGATACGCAGTATTTT. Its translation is CARSYRTDTQYF.